This T cell receptor beta chain was sequenced during a study of blood T cell repertoires in COVID-19. Whole-study context: COVID-19 samples collected from the United States, Italy and Spain covered acute and convalescent phases. The cDNA or gDNA used as material had been derived from T cells, B-cell-depleted T cells, or PBMCs.

V was shortened by 1 base and J by 7 bases, with 7 bases between the two germline ends. In germline, CDR1 is SEHNR, CDR2 FQNEAQ (reference sequence). The CDR3 consists of 12 residues. Per the authors' pipeline: Amplification with reference gene primers provided the estimates of nucleated cell counts. Generated by immunoSEQ multiplex PCR, the TCRdb table keeps only in-frame clones and is missing some. That table gives V, J and clone size, and the DNA gave D and trimming. Altogether 130,000 to 150,000 clones are present, 80% to 85% being singletons, with the ten largest covering approximately 38%. This TCR was recovered from a human donor in a cohort sampled during active COVID-19. The sequenced sample was peripheral blood. The J gene is TRBJ1-2, the V gene TRBV7-9, with no clear D. CDR3 DNA sequence: TGTGCCAGCAGCTTAGAGGAGGGTGGCTACACCTTC. Its protein is CASSLEEGGYTF.